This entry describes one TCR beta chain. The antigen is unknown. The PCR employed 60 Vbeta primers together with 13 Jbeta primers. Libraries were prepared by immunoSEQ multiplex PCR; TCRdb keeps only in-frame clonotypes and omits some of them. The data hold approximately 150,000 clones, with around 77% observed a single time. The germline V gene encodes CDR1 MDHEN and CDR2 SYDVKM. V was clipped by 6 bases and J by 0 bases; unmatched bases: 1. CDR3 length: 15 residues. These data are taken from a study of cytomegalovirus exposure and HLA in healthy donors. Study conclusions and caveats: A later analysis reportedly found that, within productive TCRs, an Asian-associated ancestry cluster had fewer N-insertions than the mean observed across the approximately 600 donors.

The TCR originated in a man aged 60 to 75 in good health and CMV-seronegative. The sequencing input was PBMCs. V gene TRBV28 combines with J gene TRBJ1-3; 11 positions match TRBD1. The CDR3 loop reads CASRGTGGSGNTIYF. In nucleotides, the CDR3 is TGTGCCAGCAGGGGGACAGGGGGCTCTGGAAACACCATATATTTT. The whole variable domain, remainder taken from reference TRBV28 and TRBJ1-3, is DVKVTQSSRYLVKRTGEKVFLECVQDMDHENMFWYRQDPGLGLRLIYFSYDVKMKEKGDIPEGYSVSREKKERFSLILESASTNQTSMYLCASRGTGGSGNTIYFGEGSWLTVV.